The entry that follows covers one T cell receptor beta chain sequence. The sample originates from a study of cytomegalovirus exposure and HLA in healthy donors. PCR primers comprised 60 Vbeta and 13 Jbeta primers. Sequencing used immunoSEQ multiplex PCR; TCRdb keeps in-frame clones, though not all of them. This sample yields roughly 170,000 clones, of which 84% are seen a single time; about 1% belongs to the top ten. Germline V gives CDR1 MNHEY, CDR2 SMNVEV (reference sequence). The length of the CDR3 is 16 residues. The V gene end was trimmed by 8 bases and the J gene end by 2 bases; junction bases not matched to a gene: 9.

Material for sequencing was PBMCs. The chain recombines TRBV27 with TRBJ2-1; TRBD2 aligns across 10 bases. The receptor comes from a young man in good health and CMV-seronegative. The CDR3 reads CASGFLAGEPYNEQFF. As DNA, the CDR3 is TGTGCCAGCGGATTTCTAGCGGGGGAACCCTACAATGAGCAGTTCTTC.